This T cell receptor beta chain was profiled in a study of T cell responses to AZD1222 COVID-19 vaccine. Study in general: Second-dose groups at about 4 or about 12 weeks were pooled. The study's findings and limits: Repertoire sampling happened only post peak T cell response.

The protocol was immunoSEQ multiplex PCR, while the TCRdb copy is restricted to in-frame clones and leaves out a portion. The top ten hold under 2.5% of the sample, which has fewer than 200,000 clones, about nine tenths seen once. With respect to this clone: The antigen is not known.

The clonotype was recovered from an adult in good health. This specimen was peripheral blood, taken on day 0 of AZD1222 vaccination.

CDR3 loop: CASRGTGRYGYTF. CDR3 coding DNA: TGTGCCAGCAGAGGGACAGGGAGGTATGGCTACACCTTC. V is TRBV6-5 and J is TRBJ1-2; TRBD1 matches 9 bases. Germline values: CDR1 MNHEY, CDR2 SVGAGI. V trimming: 6 bases; J trimming: 5 bases; junction bases outside the gene matches: 4. This CDR3 is 13 amino acids long.